This TCR beta chain was sequenced during a study of cytomegalovirus exposure and HLA in healthy donors. Study results and caveats: According to a subsequent analysis, TCR clusters from the first cohort were inclined to appear together in the 120 validation repertoires.

V shed 1 base and J 4 bases; nucleotides not matched to a gene: 7. Per the germline V gene, CDR1 is LGHNA and CDR2 is YSLEER. The CDR3 totals 17 residues. From the roughly 110-subject validation cohort, which was separate from the approximately 700-subject first cohort, the donors were drawn. On this clone: As yet, its antigen is unknown.

Sequencing was performed with immunoSEQ multiplex PCR; in TCRdb, only in-frame clones are kept and a portion is missing. The table lists some 150,000 clones, approximately 90% of them singletons, with under 0.8% in the top ten. The sample taken for sequencing was PBMCs. The receptor was derived from a man in his late teens or twenties in good health and CMV-seronegative. The chain is built from TRBV4-3 and TRBJ2-1, with 10 positions matching TRBD2. CDR3 nucleotide sequence: TGCGCCAGCAGCCAAGGAACCGGGACTAGCGTGTACAATGAGCAGTTCTTC. Translated, it gives CASSQGTGTSVYNEQFF.